This T cell receptor (beta chain) is drawn from a study of blood T cell repertoires in COVID-19. Whole-study context: The study drew acute and convalescent COVID-19 samples from the United States, Italy and Spain. The cDNA or gDNA used as material had been derived from T cells, B-cell-depleted T cells, or PBMCs.

All enrollees were about 18 to 89 years old and from approximately 25 US areas. Which cohort a participant joined came from the clinical history participants gave. Method: immunoSEQ multiplex PCR; TCRdb's copy keeps in-frame clones and lacks some. This repertoire shows some 160,000 clones, just under 85% found once; its top ten account for more than 5%. V was pared by 0 bases and J by 0 bases, with 9 bases between. Germline CDR1 reads LGHNA; CDR2 reads YNFKEQ. The CDR3 is 16 amino acids. The TCR comes from a woman between 40 and 50 years old who had recovered from COVID-19. V gene TRBV4-2 combines with J gene TRBJ2-1; D is perhaps TRBD1 (6 bases). The source material was PBMCs or T cells enriched from blood (not recorded which). The CDR3 DNA reads as TGTGCCAGCAGCCAAGATGGGACAAGCTCCTACAATGAGCAGTTCTTC. Protein sequence: CASSQDGTSSYNEQFF.